This T cell receptor (beta chain) was found in a study of blood T cells in healthy people across ages. The V gene lost 0 bases and the J gene lost 4 bases, with 12 bases spanning the gap. The CDR3 consists of 15 residues. Study findings and constraints: Without sorted subsets, naive and antigen-experienced compartments could not be conclusively compared.

For the second PCR, which ran for roughly 7 to 11 cycles, a sample-barcoded 5' primer and a J-beta primer mix were used. Each cDNA molecule received a tag from a template-switch adaptor that had 12 random nucleotides. TCRdb reanalysed the 5' RACE reads using MiXCR and keeps one entry per CDR3 protein. The sample carries fewer than 2,000,000 distinct CDR3 sequences, roughly a third recorded once. This clonotype was observed at least ten times. The antigen is not known. This chain connects TRBV12-3 or TRBV12-4 to TRBJ1-2; D is perhaps TRBD1 (5 bases). This clonotype was obtained from a woman aged 25-40 years in good health. The specimen sequenced was blood. The CDR3 is CASSLAGQGGYGYTF. The CDR3, as DNA: TGTGCCAGCAGTTTAGCGGGGCAGGGTGGCTATGGCTACACCTTC.